The rows below give T cell receptor beta chains drawn from one sample of a study of T cell repertoires in cytomegalovirus infection. TCRdb independently ran MiXCR on the reads; one entry per CDR3 protein. The sample lists more than 400,000 distinct CDR3 sequences; around 27% were seen once. The sample taken for sequencing was PBMCs. The source of these receptors is a human donor in good health (CMV status not recorded). Some clones in this sample may be carry-over from other donors' samples. Each CDR3 is given without its conserved first and last residue.

TRBV4-1	TRBJ2-3	ASSQGQTSTDTQY
TRBV14	TRBJ2-5	ASSQDSGYQETQY
TRBV6-2/TRBV6-3	TRBJ2-1	ASSYPGLAANPKDNEQF
TRBV7-6	TRBJ1-1	ASSLVGRAGGLNTEAF
TRBV28	TRBJ1-5	ASSLFAGSGNQPQH
TRBV7-2	TRBJ2-5	ASSLDRRSPRETQY
TRBV6-2/TRBV6-3	TRBJ2-2	ASSYWAGTGELF
TRBV7-2	TRBJ1-1	ASSLGPERNTEAF
TRBV6-2/TRBV6-3	TRBJ2-6	ASSYALGKSSGANVLT
TRBV10-3	TRBJ1-2	AISERQSANYYGYT
TRBV11-1	TRBJ2-1	ASSLISTGLAGRNEQF
TRBV28	TRBJ2-1	ASSRNPSGRAGGYNEQF
TRBV18	TRBJ1-2	ASSPDREGYGYT
TRBV5-3	TRBJ2-3	ASSARDRAQSSTDTQY
TRBV12-3/TRBV12-4	TRBJ1-2	ASSTRTGGPYGYT
TRBV27	TRBJ2-1	ASSIRLAGGNEQF
TRBV28	TRBJ1-1	ASSLLAGGAF
TRBV19	TRBJ1-6	ASSVTGAGSPLH
TRBV20-1	TRBJ2-1	SAIPGLRSNEQF
TRBV7-2	TRBJ1-1	ASGSSRDMNTEAF
TRBV20-1	TRBJ2-3	SARGASGSTDTQY
TRBV7-2	TRBJ2-3	ASSLFMGLSTDTQY
TRBV15	TRBJ2-1	ATSRDRAGWQF
TRBV11-3	TRBJ2-1	ASSTHRGLGYNEQF
TRBV19	TRBJ2-1	ASSGTGTSVYNEQF
TRBV11-3	TRBJ2-1	ASSLGGSGGGEQF
TRBV9	TRBJ2-7	ASSVLEIGPSEY